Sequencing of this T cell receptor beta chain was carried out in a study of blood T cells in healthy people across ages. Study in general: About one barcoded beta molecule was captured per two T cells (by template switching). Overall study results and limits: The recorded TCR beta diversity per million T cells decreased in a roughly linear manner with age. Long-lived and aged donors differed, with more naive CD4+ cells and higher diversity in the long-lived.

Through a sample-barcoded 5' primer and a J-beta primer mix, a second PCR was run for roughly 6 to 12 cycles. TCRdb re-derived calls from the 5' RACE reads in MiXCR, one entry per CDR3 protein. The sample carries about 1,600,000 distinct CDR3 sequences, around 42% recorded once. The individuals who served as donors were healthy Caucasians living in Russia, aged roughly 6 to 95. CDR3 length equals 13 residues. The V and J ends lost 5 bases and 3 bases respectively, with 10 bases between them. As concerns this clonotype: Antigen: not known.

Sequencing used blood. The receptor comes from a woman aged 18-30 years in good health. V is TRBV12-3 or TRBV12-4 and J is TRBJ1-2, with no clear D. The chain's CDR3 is CASSPGPHYGYTF. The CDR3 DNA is TGTGCCAGCAGTCCCGGGCCCCACTATGGCTACACCTTC.